This T cell receptor (beta chain) was found in a study of neurological immune-mediated disorders. Overall study results and limits: HTLV-1-associated myelopathy had the most TCR clonal expansion, and multiple sclerosis had the least, less than healthy controls.

The cDNA was synthesized by 5'RACE incorporating 10-nucleotide random UMIs. Every sequencing run produced over 200 million TCR-beta sequences, and the sequences from any one run covered 15-18 subjects. TCRdb used MiXCR to reprocess the 5' RACE reads, holding one entry per CDR3 protein. In the table there are 15,000 to 20,000 distinct CDR3 sequences, approximately 14% of which are singletons. V gave up 8 bases and J gave up 0 bases, with 17 bases separating them. Germline loops: CDR1 MNHNY, CDR2 SVGAGI (reference sequence). The CDR3 sequence is 16 residues long. This clonotype was detected many times. Antigen unknown.

The sample consisted of PBMCs. The clonotype was recovered from a man aged 55 to 70 with HTLV-1-associated myelopathy (HAM/TSP). This chain joins TRBV6-6 and TRBJ1-3, with D possibly TRBD1 on 6 matching bases. The CDR3 sequence is CASGMRTETSGNTIYF. The CDR3 region has the DNA TGTGCCAGCGGGATGCGGACAGAAACCTCTGGAAACACCATATATTTT.